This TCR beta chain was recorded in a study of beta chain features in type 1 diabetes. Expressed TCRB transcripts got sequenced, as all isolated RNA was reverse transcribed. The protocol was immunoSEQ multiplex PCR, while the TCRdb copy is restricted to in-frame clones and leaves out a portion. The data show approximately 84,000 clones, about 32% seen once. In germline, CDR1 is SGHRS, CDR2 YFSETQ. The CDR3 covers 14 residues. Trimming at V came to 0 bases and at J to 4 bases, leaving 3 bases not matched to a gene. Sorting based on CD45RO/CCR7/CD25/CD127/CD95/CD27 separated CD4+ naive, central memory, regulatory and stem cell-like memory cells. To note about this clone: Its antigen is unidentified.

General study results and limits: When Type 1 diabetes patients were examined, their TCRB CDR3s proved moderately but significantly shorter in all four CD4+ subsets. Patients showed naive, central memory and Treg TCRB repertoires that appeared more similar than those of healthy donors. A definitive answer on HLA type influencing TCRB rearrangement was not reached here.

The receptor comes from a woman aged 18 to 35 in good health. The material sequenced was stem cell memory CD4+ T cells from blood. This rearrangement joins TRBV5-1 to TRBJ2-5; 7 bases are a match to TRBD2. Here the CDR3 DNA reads TGCGCCAGCAGCTTGGAGGCTAGCGGAGAGACCCAGTACTTC. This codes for CASSLEASGETQYF. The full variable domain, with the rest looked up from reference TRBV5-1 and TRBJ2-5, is KAGVTQTPRYLIKTRGQQVTLSCSPISGHRSVSWYQQTPGQGLQFLFEYFSETQRNKGNFPGRFSGRQFSNSRSEMNVSTLELGDSALYLCASSLEASGETQYFGPGTRLLVL.